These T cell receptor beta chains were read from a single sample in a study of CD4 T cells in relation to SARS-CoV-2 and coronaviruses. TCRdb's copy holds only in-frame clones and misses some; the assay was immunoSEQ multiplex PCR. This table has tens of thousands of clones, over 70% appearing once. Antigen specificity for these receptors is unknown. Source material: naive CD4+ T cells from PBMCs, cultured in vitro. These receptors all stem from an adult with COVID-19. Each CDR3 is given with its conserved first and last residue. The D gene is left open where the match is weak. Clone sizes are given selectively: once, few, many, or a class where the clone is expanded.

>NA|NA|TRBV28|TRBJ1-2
CASSLQQGGYTF
TGTGCCAGCAGTTTACAGCAGGGTGGCTACACCTTC
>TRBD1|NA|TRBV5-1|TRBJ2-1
CASSSGQVYNEQFF
TGCGCCAGCAGCTCGGGACAGGTATACAATGAGCAGTTCTTC
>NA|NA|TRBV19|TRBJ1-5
CASSSAWNSNQPQHF
TGTGCCAGTAGTTCAGCATGGAATAGCAATCAGCCCCAGCATTTT
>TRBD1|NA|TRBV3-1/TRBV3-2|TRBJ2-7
CASSQPGQGLYEQYF
TGTGCCAGCAGCCAACCGGGACAGGGACTTTACGAGCAGTACTTC
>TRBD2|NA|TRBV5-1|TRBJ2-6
CASSPRGESGKKSRGDSGANVLTF
TGCGCCAGCAGCCCCCGGGGGGAGAGTGGAAAAAAAAGTCGAGGGGACTCTGGGGCCAACGTCCTGACTTTC
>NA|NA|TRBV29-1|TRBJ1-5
CSVASPPGLSQPQHF
TGCAGCGTTGCCAGCCCTCCGGGACTGTCTCAGCCCCAGCATTTT
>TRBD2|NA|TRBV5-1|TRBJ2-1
CASSPGTSGIYNEQFF
TGCGCCAGCAGCCCAGGGACTAGCGGGATCTACAATGAGCAGTTCTTC
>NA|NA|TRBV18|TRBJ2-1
CASSPQDYNEQFF
TGTGCCAGCTCACCACAAGACTACAATGAGCAGTTCTTC
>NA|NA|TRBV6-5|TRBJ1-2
CASSSPQGYGYTF
TGTGCCAGCAGTTCCCCGCAGGGCTATGGCTACACCTTC
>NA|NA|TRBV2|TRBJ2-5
CASRRELGETQYF
TGTGCCAGCAGGAGGGAACTCGGAGAGACCCAGTACTTC
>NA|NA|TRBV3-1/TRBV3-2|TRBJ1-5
CASSQTTSQPQHF
TGTGCCAGCAGCCAAACCACAAGCCAGCCCCAGCATTTT
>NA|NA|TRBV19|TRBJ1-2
CASRSGYPGHNYGYTF
TGTGCCAGTAGATCCGGCTATCCGGGACATAACTATGGCTACACCTTC
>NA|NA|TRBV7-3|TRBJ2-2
CASSLIGGTGELFF
TGTGCCAGCAGCTTAATAGGGGGCACCGGGGAGCTGTTTTTT
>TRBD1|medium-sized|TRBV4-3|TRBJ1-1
CASSQDWAGGNTEAFF
TGCGCCAGCAGCCAAGATTGGGCAGGGGGGAACACTGAAGCTTTCTTT
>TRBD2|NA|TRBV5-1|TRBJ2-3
CASSSSGSMTDTQYF
TGCGCCAGCAGTTCTAGCGGGAGTATGACAGATACGCAGTATTTT
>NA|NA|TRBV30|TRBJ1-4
CAWSAAVWGLGEKLFF
TGTGCCTGGAGTGCCGCCGTTTGGGGGCTGGGGGAAAAACTGTTTTTT
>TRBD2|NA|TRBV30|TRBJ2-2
CAWNRGAGGIIGELFF
TGTGCCTGGAATAGGGGAGCGGGAGGAATCATCGGGGAGCTGTTTTTT
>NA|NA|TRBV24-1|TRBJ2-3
CATSDSALSSTDTQYF
TGTGCCACCAGTGATTCGGCTTTATCTAGCACAGATACGCAGTATTTT
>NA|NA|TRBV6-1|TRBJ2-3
CASSEAILPDTQYF
TGTGCCAGCAGTGAAGCCATTCTACCAGATACGCAGTATTTT
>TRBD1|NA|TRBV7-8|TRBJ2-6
CASSPQGAGANVLTF
TGTGCCAGCAGCCCTCAGGGGGCTGGGGCCAACGTCCTGACTTTC
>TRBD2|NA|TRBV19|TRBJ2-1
CASSILSSGSINEQFF
TGTGCCAGTAGTATACTTTCTAGCGGGAGTATCAATGAGCAGTTCTTC
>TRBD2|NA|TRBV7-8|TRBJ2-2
CASSLAPPGLAGGQNTGELFF
TGTGCCAGCAGCTTAGCCCCACCGGGACTAGCGGGAGGGCAGAACACCGGGGAGCTGTTTTTT
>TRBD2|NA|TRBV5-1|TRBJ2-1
CASSLALADVNEQFF
TGCGCCAGCAGCTTGGCCCTAGCGGATGTCAATGAGCAGTTCTTC
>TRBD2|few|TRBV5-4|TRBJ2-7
CASSSGGRASYEQYF
TGTGCCAGCAGCTCCGGCGGGAGGGCGTCCTACGAGCAGTACTTC
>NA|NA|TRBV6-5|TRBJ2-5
CASSRDQETQYF
TGTGCCAGTAGTAGGGACCAAGAGACCCAGTACTTC
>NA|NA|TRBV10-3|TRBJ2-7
CATGGIDRDNYEQYF
TGTGCCACAGGGGGGATAGACAGGGACAACTACGAGCAGTACTTC
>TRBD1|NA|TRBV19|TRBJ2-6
CASRGDSPTGANVLTF
TGTGCCAGTAGGGGGGACAGCCCTACTGGGGCCAACGTCCTGACTTTC
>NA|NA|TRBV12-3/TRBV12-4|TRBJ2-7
CASSLGSYEQYF
TGTGCCAGCAGTTTAGGGTCCTACGAGCAGTACTTC
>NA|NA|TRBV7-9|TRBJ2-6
CASSHMSGTGANVLTF
TGTGCCAGCAGCCACATGTCGGGTACTGGGGCCAACGTCCTGACTTTC